The 18 T cell receptor beta chains below were found in one sample sequenced in a study of beta chain features in type 1 diabetes. As every portion of the isolated RNA was reverse transcribed, the sequencing read expressed TCRB transcripts. Only in-frame clones appear in the TCRdb table, and some are missing; sequencing was by immunoSEQ multiplex PCR. The sample yields some 220,000 clones, under 13% seen once. The sequenced sample consisted of central memory CD4+ T cells from blood. Receptor source: a man between 18 and 29 years old in good health.

This clone was seen repeatedly, ten times or more. Other DNA sequences in the sample encode the same CDR3. This chain links TRBV5-4 with TRBJ1-1, with 9 bases lining up with TRBD1. The CDR3 runs 16 residues. V shed 0 bases, J shed 0 bases, and the junction held 3 bases outside the gene matches. Germline lookup yields CDR1 SGHNT and CDR2 YYREEE (reference sequence). For the CDR3, the DNA is TGTGCCAGCAGCTTGGAGGGACAGGGAATGAACACTGAAGCTTTCTTT. Its translation: CASSLEGQGMNTEAFF.

The chain employs TRBV18 and TRBJ2-5; 9 bases are a match to TRBD1. J was trimmed by 1 base and V by 9 bases; bases with no gene match: 6. This CDR3 has 14 amino acids. The germline gives CDR1 KGHSH, CDR2 LQKENI. CDR3 in amino acids: CASSRDRAQETQYF. The CDR3 DNA reads TGTGCCAGTTCGAGGGACAGGGCCCAAGAGACCCAGTACTTC.

In its sample, this clone was seen a few times. A much larger clonotype is one base distant, so this may be a read error. This chain connects TRBV2 to TRBJ2-5; 9 bases line up with TRBD1. This CDR3 contains 15 residues. Germline V gene lookup returns CDR1 SNHLY and CDR2 FYNNEI. V was clipped by 6 bases and J by 4 bases; unmatched bases: 9. The CDR3 DNA reads TGTGCCAGCAGGGAGGGGGACAGGGAGATAGAGACCCAGTACTTC. This gives the protein CASREGDREIETQYF.

CDR3 sequence reads: CASSQEGRPLETQYF. The CDR3 DNA follows: TGTGCCAGCAGCCAAGAGGGACGACCCCTGGAGACCCAGTACTTC. This rearrangement joins TRBV4-2 to TRBJ2-5, with D perhaps TRBD1 or TRBD2 (5 bases each). The CDR3 consists of 15 residues. V was pared by 0 bases and J by 5 bases, with 13 bases between. Per the germline V gene, CDR1 is LGHNA and CDR2 is YNFKEQ.

This clone came up a few times. In DNA, the CDR3 is TGTGCCATCAGTCGGGACAGGGGCTCTACAAATGAGCAGTTCTTC. Translating gives CAISRDRGSTNEQFF. The chain is built from TRBV10-3 and TRBJ2-1, with 10 bases that match TRBD1. V lost 5 bases to trimming and J lost 7 bases; unmatched junction nucleotides: 8. The CDR3 covers 15 residues. The germline V gene encodes CDR1 ENHRY and CDR2 SYGVKD.

This clone was seen only a few times. The J gene is TRBJ2-1, the V gene TRBV10-2; D is unresolved. Trimming removed 6 bases from V and 4 bases from J, with 7 bases in between. Germline CDR1 and CDR2: WSHSY and SAAADI. The CDR3 runs to 12 residues. Here the CDR3 reads CASRAEYNEQFF. DNA of the CDR3: TGCGCCAGCAGAGCTGAGTACAATGAGCAGTTCTTC.

The table lists this clone with a few counts. The chain couples TRBV7-2 to TRBJ2-5, with TRBD1 matching 8 bases. Unmatched junction bases numbered 4, after V lost 1 base and J lost 3 bases. Germline lookup yields CDR1 SGHTA and CDR2 FQGNSA. The CDR3 covers 15 residues. The CDR3 loop reads CASSLGAGGEETQYF. The CDR3 DNA reads TGTGCCAGCAGCTTAGGGGCAGGGGGCGAAGAGACCCAGTACTTC.

The chain combines TRBV9 with TRBJ2-1; 9 bases map to TRBD1. Per the germline V gene, CDR1 is SGDLS and CDR2 is YYNGEE. J lost 4 bases, V lost 0 bases, and 11 bases had no gene match. CDR3 size: 18 residues. CDR3 in amino acids: CASSVGFQGQGTYNEQFF. The CDR3 DNA reads TGTGCCAGCAGCGTAGGTTTCCAAGGACAGGGGACTTACAATGAGCAGTTCTTC.

The table lists this clone with a few counts. The V gene is TRBV7-2, the J gene TRBJ2-3, with D unclear. The CDR3 contains 15 residues. Trimming left V 3 bases short and J 0 bases short, with 10 bases between. The V gene's germline CDR1 is SGHTA and CDR2 FQGNSA. The CDR3 loop reads CASSFTASSTDTQYF. DNA of the CDR3: TGTGCCAGCAGCTTTACAGCCTCTAGCACAGATACGCAGTATTTT.

The chain combines TRBV2 with TRBJ2-3; 11 bases fit TRBD2. Germline lookup yields CDR1 SNHLY and CDR2 FYNNEI. The CDR3 spans 17 residues. V trimming: 6 bases; J trimming: 2 bases; junction bases outside the gene matches: 10. The CDR3 DNA reads TGTGCCAGCAGGGGGCTTAGCGGGAGGGCCTCCACAGATACGCAGTATTTT. Protein sequence: CASRGLSGRASTDTQYF.

Comment on this clone: The junction departs from germline at one end; a sequencing error may be responsible. The CDR3 protein is CASRLDPGDTQYF. As DNA, the CDR3 is TGCGCCAGCAGATTGGACCCGGGAGATACGCAGTATTTT. The genes are TRBV5-1 and TRBJ2-3; D is ambiguous. Germline V gene data show CDR1 as SGHRS and CDR2 as YFSETQ. The CDR3 is 13 amino acids.

The V and J genes are TRBV20-1 and TRBJ2-5; D is possibly TRBD1 (5 bases). Near its end, the DNA agrees better with TRBJ2-7, so the J call may be wrong. This CDR3 has 11 amino acids. Germline V gene lookup returns CDR1 DFQATT and CDR2 SNEGSKA (reference sequence). Here the CDR3 DNA reads TGCAGTGCTAGTAGGGGCTACGAGCAGTACTTC. Translating gives CSASRGYEQYF.

This clone came up once. The CDR3 DNA is TGTGCCAGCAGCTTCTACGAGGGCGCCTACAATGAGCAGTTCTTC. Residues: CASSFYEGAYNEQFF. The rearrangement uses TRBV7-3 and TRBJ2-1; TRBD2 is a possible D gene (5 bases). This CDR3 contains 15 residues. CDR1 and CDR2 (germline): SGHTA, FQGTGA. The germline V and J ends were trimmed by 3 bases and 2 bases, with 11 bases remaining between them.

The table lists this clone with a few counts. The chain is built from TRBV6-6 and TRBJ2-6; no definite D call. This CDR3 comprises 15 residues. Germline CDR1 is MNHNY and CDR2 is SVGAGI (reference sequence). The V and J ends lost 6 bases and 2 bases respectively, with 11 bases between them. CDR3 region: CASRLQQAGANVLTF. As DNA, the CDR3 is TGTGCCAGCAGACTACAGCAGGCTGGGGCCAACGTCCTGACTTTC.

This clone showed up many times. V and J are TRBV9 and TRBJ2-7; D gene uncertain. This CDR3 contains 15 residues. Between the trimmed V and J ends, which lost 4 bases and 2 bases, there was a span of 16 bases. Germline loops: CDR1 SGDLS, CDR2 YYNGEE. This chain's CDR3 is CASSLGRSEAYEQYF. In DNA, the CDR3 is TGTGCCAGCAGCCTCGGGCGAAGTGAAGCCTACGAGCAGTACTTC.

This clone appeared many times. This sequence joins TRBV13 and TRBJ2-1; D not certain. The CDR3 totals 11 residues. Trimming cost V 5 bases and J 10 bases, with 9 bases left between them. Germline assignment: CDR1 PRHDT and CDR2 FYEKMQ (reference sequence). This CDR3 reads CASSEIGEQFF. The DNA of the CDR3 is TGTGCCAGCAGCGAGATAGGGGAGCAGTTCTTC.

This clone has just a few counts. The gene calls are TRBV7-2 and TRBJ2-3; TRBD2 might be the D (6 bases). The CDR3 length is 15 residues. Trimming took 5 bases from V and 1 from J, leaving 13 bases between them. Germline loops: CDR1 SGHTA, CDR2 FQGNSA. The CDR3 loop reads CASSTNRGGTDTQYF. CDR3 bases: TGTGCCAGCAGCACGAACCGCGGGGGCACAGATACGCAGTATTTT.

There are a few counts of this clone. The CDR3 protein is CASSLLGSSEAFF. Here the CDR3 DNA reads TGCGCCAGCAGCTTGCTGGGGTCTTCGGAGGCTTTCTTT. The chain combines TRBV5-1 with TRBJ1-1; D gene uncertain. V shed 1 base and J shed 11 bases, with 15 bases lying between them. Looked up from germline, CDR1 is SGHRS and CDR2 is YFSETQ. The CDR3 is made up of 13 amino acids.